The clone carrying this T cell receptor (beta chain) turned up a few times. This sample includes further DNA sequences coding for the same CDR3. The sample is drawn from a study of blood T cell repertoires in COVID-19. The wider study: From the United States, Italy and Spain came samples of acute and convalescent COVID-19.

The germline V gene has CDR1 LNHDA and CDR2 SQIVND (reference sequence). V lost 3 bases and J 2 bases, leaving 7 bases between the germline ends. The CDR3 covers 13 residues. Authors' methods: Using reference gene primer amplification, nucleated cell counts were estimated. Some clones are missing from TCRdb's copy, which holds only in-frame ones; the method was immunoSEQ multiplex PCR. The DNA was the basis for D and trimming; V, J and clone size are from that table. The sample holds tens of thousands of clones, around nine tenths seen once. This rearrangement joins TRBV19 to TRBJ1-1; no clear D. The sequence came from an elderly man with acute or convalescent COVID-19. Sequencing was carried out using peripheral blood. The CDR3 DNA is TGTGCCAGTAGTATTAACAGCAACACTGAAGCTTTCTTT. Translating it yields CASSINSNTEAFF.